The T cell receptor (beta chain) under discussion was sequenced for a study of identical twins. Points from the study as a whole: Within beta out-of-frame sequences, the excess sharing observed between twins was weaker. Conclusions relied on cross-sectional statistical analysis, not following the same donors.

From the 5' RACE reads, TCRdb called clonotypes with MiXCR, one entry per CDR3 protein. The sample holds a few hundred thousand distinct CDR3 sequences, roughly 12% seen once. Every sampled donor was Caucasian and healthy. This clonotype was recorded at least ten times. No antigen is known for it. The CDR3 consists of 15 residues. Trimming removed 2 bases from V and 1 base from J, with 11 bases in between. The germline gives CDR1 SGHRS, CDR2 YFSETQ. A further study also used this sample, focusing on yellow fever vaccine responses in identical twins. This second study says: Each twin's T cell response to the vaccine was reported to look partly convergent and partly personalized.

The clonotype originates from a young woman in good health. The V and J genes are TRBV5-1 and TRBJ2-3; D might be TRBD2 (6 bases). The sequenced sample was memory (CD45RO+) T cells sorted from blood. The CDR3 loop is CASSFREVRTDTQYF. The CDR3 DNA sequence: TGCGCCAGCAGCTTCAGGGAGGTGCGCACAGATACGCAGTATTTT.